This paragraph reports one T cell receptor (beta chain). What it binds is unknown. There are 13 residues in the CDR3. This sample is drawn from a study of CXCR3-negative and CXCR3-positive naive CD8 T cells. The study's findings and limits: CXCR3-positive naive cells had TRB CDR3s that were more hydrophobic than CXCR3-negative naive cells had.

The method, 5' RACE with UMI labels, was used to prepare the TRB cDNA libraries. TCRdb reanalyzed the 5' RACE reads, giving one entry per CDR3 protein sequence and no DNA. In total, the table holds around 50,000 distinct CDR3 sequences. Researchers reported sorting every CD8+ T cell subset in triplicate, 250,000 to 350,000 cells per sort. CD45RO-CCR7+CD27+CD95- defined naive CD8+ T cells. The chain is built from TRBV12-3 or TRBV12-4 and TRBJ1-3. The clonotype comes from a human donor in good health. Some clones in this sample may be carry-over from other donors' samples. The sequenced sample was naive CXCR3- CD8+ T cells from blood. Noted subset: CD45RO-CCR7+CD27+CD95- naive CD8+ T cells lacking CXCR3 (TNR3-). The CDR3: CASEQGSGNTIYF.